Listed here are 12 T cell receptor beta chains from one sample, sequenced in a study of T cells in Graves' hyperthyroidism and ophthalmopathy. Researchers amplified the TCR beta CDR3 regions from RNA transcripts. The HTBI primer set served for first-round RT-PCR of the TCR CDR3. MiXCR was run by TCRdb on the multiplex PCR reads, yielding one entry per CDR3 protein. The data contain 350,000 to 400,000 distinct CDR3 sequences, around 14% of them singletons. The sample was blood. These receptors all stem from an older woman with Graves' hyperthyroidism.

This clonotype was found many times. CDR3 residues: CASSLGLAGHTDTQYF. CDR3 DNA sequence: TGTGCCAGCAGCTTAGGACTAGCGGGACACACAGATACGCAGTATTTT. The chain recombines TRBV11-2 with TRBJ2-3; 11 positions agree with TRBD2. The V gene's germline CDR1 is SGHAT and CDR2 FQNNGV. V lost 1 base and J lost 2; bases outside the gene matches: 2. The CDR3 runs to 16 residues.

Many counts were recorded for this clonotype. This chain links TRBV24-1 with TRBJ2-1; 10 bases agree with TRBD2. Germline V CDR1 and CDR2: KGHDR, SFDVKD. The length of the CDR3 is 16 residues. V lost 1 base to trimming and J lost 5 bases; unmatched junction nucleotides: 4. The DNA for the CDR3 is TGTGCCACCAGTGATTTTGGGCTAGCGGGAGACAATGAGCAGTTCTTC. Translating it yields CATSDFGLAGDNEQFF.

CDR3 residues: CAWDSGPNTGELFF. CDR3 nucleotide sequence: TGTGCCTGGGACTCAGGGCCGAACACCGGGGAGCTGTTTTTT. The chain recombines TRBV30 with TRBJ2-2; TRBD1 is a possible D gene (5 bases). Germline V gene sequence: CDR1 GTSNPN, CDR2 SVGIG (reference sequence). Trimming left V 5 bases short and J 0 bases short, with 10 bases between. This CDR3 comprises 14 residues. Full variable domain (remainder filled in from reference TRBV30 and TRBJ2-2): SQTIHQWPATLVQPVGSPLSLECTVEGTSNPNLYWYRQAAGRGLQLLFYSVGIGQISSEVPQNLSASRPQDRQFILSSKKLLLSDSGFYLCAWDSGPNTGELFFGEGSRLTVL.

This clonotype was detected many times. The chain couples TRBV10-1 to TRBJ2-1; either TRBD1 or TRBD2 may fit D (6 bases each). Germline assignment: CDR1 WNHNN and CDR2 SYGVQD (reference sequence). This CDR3 comprises 13 residues. The germline V and J ends were trimmed by 2 bases and 6 bases, with 8 bases remaining between them. The CDR3 loop reads CASSEGGLNEQFF. The CDR3 DNA is TGCGCCAGCAGTGAGGGGGGGCTCAATGAGCAGTTCTTC.

Ten or more counts support this clonotype. The CDR3 is CASSAYLGNTEAFF. In DNA, the CDR3 is TGTGCCAGCAGCGCCTACCTTGGGAACACTGAAGCTTTCTTT. V gene TRBV9 combines with J gene TRBJ1-1; D call uncertain. Germline V CDR1 and CDR2: SGDLS, YYNGEE. The CDR3 totals 14 residues. V lost 3 bases and J 1 base, leaving 10 bases between the germline ends.

This clonotype was seen a few times. The V and J genes are TRBV7-8 and TRBJ2-7; tentative D call: TRBD2 (6 bases). With 5 bases removed from V and 2 bases from J, the gap between germline ends came to 13 bases. Germline V lookup: CDR1 SGHVS, CDR2 FQNEAQ. The CDR3 extends over 14 amino acids. The CDR3 reads CASSPRTIAYEQYF. CDR3 DNA: TGTGCCAGCAGCCCCCGGACTATCGCCTACGAGCAGTACTTC.

For this clonotype: A much larger clone differs from this one at a single base, so this may be a read error. The chain has TRBV18 and TRBJ2-7, with 7 bases identical to TRBD2. The length of the CDR3 is 17 residues. Germline CDR1 and CDR2: KGHSH and LQKENI. Germline trimming cut 5 bases from V and 2 bases from J; bases unmatched to any gene: 15. CDR3 sequence (DNA): TGTGCCAGCTCAGCCGTTCTAGCGGAGACTAGCCCCTACGAGCAGTACTTC. This encodes CASSAVLAETSPYEQYF.

This clonotype was counted a few times. At one of its ends the junction is not consistent with the germline gene, which may arise from a read error. This CDR3 is CASSQARAGGTGELCF. The CDR3 region has the DNA TGTGCCAGCAGCCAAGCGAGAGCGGGAGGAACCGGGGAGCTGTGTTTT. The chain joins TRBV3-1 to TRBJ2-2; the match to TRBD2 covers 9 bases. This CDR3 contains 16 residues. CDR1 is LGHDT and CDR2 is YNNKEL in the germline V gene (reference sequence).

With respect to this clonotype: A much bigger clone sits one base away, suggesting this may be a read error. The genes are TRBV5-1 and TRBJ2-5; 10 nucleotides align to TRBD2. CDR3 length: 18 amino acids. CDR1 and CDR2 (germline): SGHRS, YFSETQ. CDR3 residues: CASSLGAASGRVGEAQYF. The CDR3 coding sequence is TGCGCCAGCAGCTTGGGAGCAGCTAGCGGGAGAGTAGGAGAGGCCCAGTACTTC.

This clonotype appeared many times. V usage is TRBV28 and J usage is TRBJ1-2, with D perhaps TRBD1 (5 bases). Germline V gene lookup returns CDR1 MDHEN and CDR2 SYDVKM. The CDR3 runs 15 residues. Trimming took off 3 bases at V and 2 bases at J, with 13 bases between the two ends. CDR3 region: CASSLGRGGNYGYTF. The CDR3 DNA reads as TGTGCCAGCAGTTTGGGTCGCGGGGGGAACTATGGCTACACCTTC.

The chain uses TRBV6-1 and TRBJ2-6; the D is unclear. The V gene lost 3 bases and the J gene lost 2 bases, with 11 bases spanning the gap. There are 16 residues in the CDR3. Germline assignment: CDR1 MNHNS and CDR2 SASEGT. CDR3 DNA sequence: TGTGCCAGCAGTGATGCGGAGAGAGCTGGGGCCAACGTCCTGACTTTC. It is translated as CASSDAERAGANVLTF.

This chain's CDR3 is CASSSWEGGNTEAFF. For the CDR3, the DNA is TGTGCCAGCAGTTCCTGGGAAGGCGGGAACACTGAAGCTTTCTTT. V and J are TRBV7-9 and TRBJ1-1, with D uncertain. Deletions cut 6 bases from V and 1 base from J, with 15 bases between. The germline gives CDR1 SEHNR, CDR2 FQNEAQ (reference sequence). This CDR3 has 15 residues.